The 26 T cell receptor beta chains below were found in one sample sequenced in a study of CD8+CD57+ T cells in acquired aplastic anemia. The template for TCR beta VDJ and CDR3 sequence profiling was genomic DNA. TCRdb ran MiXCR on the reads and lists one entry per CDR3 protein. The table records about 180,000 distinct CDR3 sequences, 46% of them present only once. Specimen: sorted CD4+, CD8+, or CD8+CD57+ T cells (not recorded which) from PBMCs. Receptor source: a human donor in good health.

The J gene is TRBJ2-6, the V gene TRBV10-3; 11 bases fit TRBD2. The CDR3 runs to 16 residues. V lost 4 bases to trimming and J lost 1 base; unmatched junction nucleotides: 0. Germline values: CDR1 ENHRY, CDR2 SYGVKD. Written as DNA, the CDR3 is TGTGCCATCAGTGCTAGCGGGGGGTCTGGGGCCAACGTCCTGACTTTC. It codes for CAISASGGSGANVLTF.

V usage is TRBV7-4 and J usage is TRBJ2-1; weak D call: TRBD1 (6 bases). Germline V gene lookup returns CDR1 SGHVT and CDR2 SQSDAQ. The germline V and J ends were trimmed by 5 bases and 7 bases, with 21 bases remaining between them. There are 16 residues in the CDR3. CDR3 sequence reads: CASSLQGAELTNEQFF. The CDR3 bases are TGTGCCAGCAGCCTACAGGGCGCGGAACTAACAAATGAGCAGTTCTTC.

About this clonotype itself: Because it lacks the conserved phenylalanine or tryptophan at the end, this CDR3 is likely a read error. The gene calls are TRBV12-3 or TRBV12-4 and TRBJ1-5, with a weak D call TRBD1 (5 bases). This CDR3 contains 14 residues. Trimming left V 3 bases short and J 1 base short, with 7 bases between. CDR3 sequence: CASSLGGSNQPQHL. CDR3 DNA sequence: TGTGCCAGCAGTTTGGGGGGAAGCAATCAGCCCCAGCATCTT.

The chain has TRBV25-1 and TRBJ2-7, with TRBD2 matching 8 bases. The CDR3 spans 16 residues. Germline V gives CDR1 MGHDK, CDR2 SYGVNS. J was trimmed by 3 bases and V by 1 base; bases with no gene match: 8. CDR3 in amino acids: CASSEFGLAGHYEQYF. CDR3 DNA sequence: TGTGCCAGCAGTGAATTCGGGCTAGCGGGCCACTACGAGCAGTACTTC.

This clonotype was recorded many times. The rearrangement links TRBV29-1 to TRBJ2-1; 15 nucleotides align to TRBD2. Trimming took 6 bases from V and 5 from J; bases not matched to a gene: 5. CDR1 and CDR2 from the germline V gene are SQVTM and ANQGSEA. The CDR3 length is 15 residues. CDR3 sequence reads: CSVGTSGRSNNEQFF. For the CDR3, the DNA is TGCAGCGTGGGGACTAGCGGGAGGTCCAACAATGAGCAGTTCTTC.

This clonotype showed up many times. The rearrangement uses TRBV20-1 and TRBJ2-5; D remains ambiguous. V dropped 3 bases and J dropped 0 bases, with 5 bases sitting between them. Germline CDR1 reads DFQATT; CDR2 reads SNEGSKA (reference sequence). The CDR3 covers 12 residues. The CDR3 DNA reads TGCAGTGCTAGGCGGTACCAAGAGACCCAGTACTTC. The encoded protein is CSARRYQETQYF.

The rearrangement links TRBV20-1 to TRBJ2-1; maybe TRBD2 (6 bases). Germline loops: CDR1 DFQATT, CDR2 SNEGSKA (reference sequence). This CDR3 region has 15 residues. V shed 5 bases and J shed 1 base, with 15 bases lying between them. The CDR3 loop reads CSASLRAGSYNEQFF. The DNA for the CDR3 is TGCAGTGCTTCCCTCCGGGCGGGGTCCTACAATGAGCAGTTCTTC.

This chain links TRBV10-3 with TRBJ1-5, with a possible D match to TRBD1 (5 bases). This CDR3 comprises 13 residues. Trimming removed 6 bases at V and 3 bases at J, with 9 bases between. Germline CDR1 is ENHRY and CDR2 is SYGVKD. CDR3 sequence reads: CAIRDISNQPQHF. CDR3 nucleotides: TGTGCCATCAGGGACATCTCCAATCAGCCCCAGCATTTT.

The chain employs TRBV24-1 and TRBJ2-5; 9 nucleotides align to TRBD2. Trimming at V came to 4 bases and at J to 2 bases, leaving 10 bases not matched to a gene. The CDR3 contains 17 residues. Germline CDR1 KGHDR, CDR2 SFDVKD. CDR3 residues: CATSEALGTSNQETQYF. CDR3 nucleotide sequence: TGTGCCACCAGTGAAGCCCTTGGGACTAGCAATCAAGAGACCCAGTACTTC.

The CDR3 nucleotides are TGCAGTGCTATATCCGGGCCTCCCTACGAGCAGTACTTC. Translated: CSAISGPPYEQYF. The V and J genes are TRBV20-1 and TRBJ2-7; D not resolved. The CDR3 length is 13 residues. Germline CDR1 DFQATT, CDR2 SNEGSKA (reference sequence). V dropped 4 bases and J dropped 2 bases, with 12 bases sitting between them.

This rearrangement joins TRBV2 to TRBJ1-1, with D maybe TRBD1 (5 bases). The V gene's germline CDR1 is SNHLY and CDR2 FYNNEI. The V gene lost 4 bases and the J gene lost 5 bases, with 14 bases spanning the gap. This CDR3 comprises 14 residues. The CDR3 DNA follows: TGTGCCAGCAGTGGACCGGGGGGAGTGACTGAAGCTTTCTTT. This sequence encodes CASSGPGGVTEAFF.

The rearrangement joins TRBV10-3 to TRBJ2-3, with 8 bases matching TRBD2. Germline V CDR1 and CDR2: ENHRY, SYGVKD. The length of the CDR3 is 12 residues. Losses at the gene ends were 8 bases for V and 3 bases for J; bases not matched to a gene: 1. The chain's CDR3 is CAIAGGTDTQYF. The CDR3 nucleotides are TGTGCCATCGCGGGAGGAACAGATACGCAGTATTTT.

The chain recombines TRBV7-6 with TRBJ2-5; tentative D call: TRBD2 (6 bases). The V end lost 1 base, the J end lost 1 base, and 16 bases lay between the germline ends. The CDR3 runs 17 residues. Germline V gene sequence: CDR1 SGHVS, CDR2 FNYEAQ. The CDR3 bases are TGTGCCAGCAGCTTAGTCTCGGCGGGGAGCCGCCAAGAGACCCAGTACTTC. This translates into CASSLVSAGSRQETQYF.

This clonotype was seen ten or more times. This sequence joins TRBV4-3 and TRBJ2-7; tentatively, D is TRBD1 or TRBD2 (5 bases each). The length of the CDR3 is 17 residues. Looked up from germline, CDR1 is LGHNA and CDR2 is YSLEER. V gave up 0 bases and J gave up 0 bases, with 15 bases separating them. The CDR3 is CASSQDRVWGSSYEQYF. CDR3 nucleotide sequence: TGCGCCAGCAGCCAAGACCGCGTGTGGGGGAGCTCCTACGAGCAGTACTTC.

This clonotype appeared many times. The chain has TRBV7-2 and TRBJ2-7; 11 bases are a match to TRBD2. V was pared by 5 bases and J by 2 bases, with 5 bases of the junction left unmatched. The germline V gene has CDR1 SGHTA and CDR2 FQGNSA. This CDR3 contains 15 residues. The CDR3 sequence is CASSQGLAGAYEQYF. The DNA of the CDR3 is TGTGCCAGCAGCCAAGGACTAGCGGGCGCCTACGAGCAGTACTTC.

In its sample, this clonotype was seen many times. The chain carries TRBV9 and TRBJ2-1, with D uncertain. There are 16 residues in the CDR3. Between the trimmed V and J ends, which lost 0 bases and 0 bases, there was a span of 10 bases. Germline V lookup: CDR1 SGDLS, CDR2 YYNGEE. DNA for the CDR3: TGTGCCAGCAGCGTAGAGTACAGTAGCTCCTACAATGAGCAGTTCTTC. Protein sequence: CASSVEYSSSYNEQFF.

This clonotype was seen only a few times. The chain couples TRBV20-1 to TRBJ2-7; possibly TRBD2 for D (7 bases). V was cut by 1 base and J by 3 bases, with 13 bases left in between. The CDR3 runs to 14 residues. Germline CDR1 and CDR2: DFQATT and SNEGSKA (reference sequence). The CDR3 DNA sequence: TGCAGTGCTAGAGCCGGGGGGCGAGGCTACGAGCAGTACTTC. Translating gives CSARAGGRGYEQYF.

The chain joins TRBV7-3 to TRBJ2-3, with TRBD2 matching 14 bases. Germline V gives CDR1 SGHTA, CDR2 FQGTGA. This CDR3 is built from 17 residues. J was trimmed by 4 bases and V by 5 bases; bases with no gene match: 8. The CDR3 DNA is TGTGCCAGCAGCCCCAACAGGACTAGCGGGAGGTCAGATACGCAGTATTTT. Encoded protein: CASSPNRTSGRSDTQYF.

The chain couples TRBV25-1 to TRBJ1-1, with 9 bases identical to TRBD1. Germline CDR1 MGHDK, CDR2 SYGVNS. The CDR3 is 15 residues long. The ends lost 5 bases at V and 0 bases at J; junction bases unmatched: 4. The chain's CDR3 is CASSKQGAVNTEAFF. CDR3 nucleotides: TGTGCCAGCAGTAAACAGGGGGCCGTGAACACTGAAGCTTTCTTT.

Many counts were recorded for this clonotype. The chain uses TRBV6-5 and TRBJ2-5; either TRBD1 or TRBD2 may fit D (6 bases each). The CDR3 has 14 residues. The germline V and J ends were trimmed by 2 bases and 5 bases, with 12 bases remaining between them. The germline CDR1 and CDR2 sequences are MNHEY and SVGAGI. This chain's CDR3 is CASSYGGPGETQYF. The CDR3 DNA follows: TGTGCCAGCAGTTACGGGGGGCCAGGGGAGACCCAGTACTTC.

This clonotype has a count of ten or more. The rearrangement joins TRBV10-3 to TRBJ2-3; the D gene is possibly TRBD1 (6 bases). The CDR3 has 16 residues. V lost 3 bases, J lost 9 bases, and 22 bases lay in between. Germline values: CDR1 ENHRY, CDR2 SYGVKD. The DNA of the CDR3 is TGTGCCATCAGTGATAGAGGACAGAGCTCCCGGAGAACGCAGTATTTT. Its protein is CAISDRGQSSRRTQYF.

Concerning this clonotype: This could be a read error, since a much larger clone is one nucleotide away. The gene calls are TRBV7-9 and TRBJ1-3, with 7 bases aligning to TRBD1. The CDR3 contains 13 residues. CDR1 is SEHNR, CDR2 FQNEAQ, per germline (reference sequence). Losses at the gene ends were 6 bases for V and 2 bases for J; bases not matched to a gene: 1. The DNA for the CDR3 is TGTGCCAGCAGAACAGGGGCTGGAAACACCATATATTTT. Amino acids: CASRTGAGNTIYF. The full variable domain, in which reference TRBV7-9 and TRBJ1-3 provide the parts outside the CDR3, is DTGVSQNPRHKITKRGQNVTFRCDPISEHNRLYWYRQTLGQGPEFLTYFQNEAQLEKSRLLSDRFSAERPKGSFSTLEIQRTEQGDSAMYLCASRTGAGNTIYFGEGSWLTVV.

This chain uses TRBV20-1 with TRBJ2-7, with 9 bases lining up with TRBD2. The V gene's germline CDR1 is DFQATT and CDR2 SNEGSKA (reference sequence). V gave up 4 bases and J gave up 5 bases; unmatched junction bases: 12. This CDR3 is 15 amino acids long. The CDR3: CSAIGLAQDWDEQYF. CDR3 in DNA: TGCAGTGCTATTGGACTAGCGCAAGATTGGGACGAGCAGTACTTC.

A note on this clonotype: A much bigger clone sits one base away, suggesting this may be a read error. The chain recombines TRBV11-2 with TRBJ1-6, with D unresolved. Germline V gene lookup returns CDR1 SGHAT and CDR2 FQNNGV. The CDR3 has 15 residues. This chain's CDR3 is CASSLVVAPNSSLHF. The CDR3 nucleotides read TGTGCCAGCAGCTTAGTTGTTGCCCCTAATTCATCCCTCCACTTT. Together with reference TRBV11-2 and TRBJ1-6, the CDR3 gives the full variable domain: EAGVAQSPRYKIIEKRQSVAFWCNPISGHATLYWYQQILGQGPKLLIQFQNNGVVDDSQLPKDRFSAERLKGVDSTLKIQPAKLEDSAVYLCASSLVVAPNSSLHFGNGTRLTVT.

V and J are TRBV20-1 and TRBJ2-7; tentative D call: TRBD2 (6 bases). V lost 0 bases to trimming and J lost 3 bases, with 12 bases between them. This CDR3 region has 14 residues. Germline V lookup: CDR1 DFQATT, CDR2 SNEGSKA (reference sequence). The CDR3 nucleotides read TGCAGTGCTAGAGAGGTCTTGCGGGACTACGAGCAGTACTTC. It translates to CSAREVLRDYEQYF.

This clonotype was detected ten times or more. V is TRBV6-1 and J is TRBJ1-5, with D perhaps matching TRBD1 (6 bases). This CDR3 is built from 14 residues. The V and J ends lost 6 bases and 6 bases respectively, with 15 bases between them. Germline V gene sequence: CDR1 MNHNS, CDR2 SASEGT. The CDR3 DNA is TGTGCCAGCAGCCAAGGGGGGGCTCGTCAGCCCCAGCATTTT. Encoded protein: CASSQGGARQPQHF.